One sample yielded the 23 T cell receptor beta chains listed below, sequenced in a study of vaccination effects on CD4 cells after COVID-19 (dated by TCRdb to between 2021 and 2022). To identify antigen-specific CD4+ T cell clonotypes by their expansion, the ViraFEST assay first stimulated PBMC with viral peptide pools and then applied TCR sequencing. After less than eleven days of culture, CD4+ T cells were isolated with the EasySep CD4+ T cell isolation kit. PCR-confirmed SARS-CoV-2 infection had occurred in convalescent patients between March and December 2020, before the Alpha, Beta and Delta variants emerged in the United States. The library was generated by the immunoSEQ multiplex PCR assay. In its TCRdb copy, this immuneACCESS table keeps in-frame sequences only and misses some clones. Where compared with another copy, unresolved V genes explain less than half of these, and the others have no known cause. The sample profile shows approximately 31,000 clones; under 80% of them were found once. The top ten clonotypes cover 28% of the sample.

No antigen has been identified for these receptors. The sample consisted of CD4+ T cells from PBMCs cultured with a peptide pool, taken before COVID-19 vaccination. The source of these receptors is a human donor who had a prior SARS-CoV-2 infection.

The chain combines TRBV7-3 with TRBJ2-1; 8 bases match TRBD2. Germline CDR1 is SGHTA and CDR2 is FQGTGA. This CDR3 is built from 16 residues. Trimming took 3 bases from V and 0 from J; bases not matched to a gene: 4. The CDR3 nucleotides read TGTGCCAGCAGCTTCACGGGAGGGACCTCCTACAATGAGCAGTTCTTC. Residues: CASSFTGGTSYNEQFF.

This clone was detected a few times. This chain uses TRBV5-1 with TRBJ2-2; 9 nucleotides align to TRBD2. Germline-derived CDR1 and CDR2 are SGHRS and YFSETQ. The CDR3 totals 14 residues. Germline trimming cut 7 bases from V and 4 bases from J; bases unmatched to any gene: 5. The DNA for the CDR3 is TGCGCCAGCTTTTTAGCGGGAGCCACCGGGGAGCTGTTTTTT. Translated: CASFLAGATGELFF.

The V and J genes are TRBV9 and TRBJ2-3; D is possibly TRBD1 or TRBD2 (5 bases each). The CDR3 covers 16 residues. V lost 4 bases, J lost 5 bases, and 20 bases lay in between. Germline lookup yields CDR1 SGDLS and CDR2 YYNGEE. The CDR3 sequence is CASSPPRDRSVDTQYF. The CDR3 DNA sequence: TGTGCCAGCAGCCCTCCCAGGGACCGTAGTGTAGATACGCAGTATTTT.

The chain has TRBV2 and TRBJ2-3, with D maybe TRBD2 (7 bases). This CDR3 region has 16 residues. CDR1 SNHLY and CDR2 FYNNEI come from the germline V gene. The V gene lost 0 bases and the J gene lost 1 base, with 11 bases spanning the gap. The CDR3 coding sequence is TGTGCCAGCAGTGAAGCGCGGGGGCCACGCACAGATACGCAGTATTTT. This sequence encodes CASSEARGPRTDTQYF. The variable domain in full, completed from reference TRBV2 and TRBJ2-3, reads EPEVTQTPSHQVTQMGQEVILRCVPISNHLYFYWYRQILGQKVEFLVSFYNNEISEKSEIFDDQFSVERPDGSNFTLKIRSTKLEDSAMYFCASSEARGPRTDTQYFGPGTRLTVL.

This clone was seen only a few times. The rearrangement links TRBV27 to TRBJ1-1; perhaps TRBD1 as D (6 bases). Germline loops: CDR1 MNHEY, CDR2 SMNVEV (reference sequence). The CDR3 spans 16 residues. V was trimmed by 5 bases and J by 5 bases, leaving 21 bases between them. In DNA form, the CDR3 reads TGTGCCAGCAGTCCCCATCAGGGGAAAGGACGTACTGAAGCTTTCTTT. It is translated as CASSPHQGKGRTEAFF.

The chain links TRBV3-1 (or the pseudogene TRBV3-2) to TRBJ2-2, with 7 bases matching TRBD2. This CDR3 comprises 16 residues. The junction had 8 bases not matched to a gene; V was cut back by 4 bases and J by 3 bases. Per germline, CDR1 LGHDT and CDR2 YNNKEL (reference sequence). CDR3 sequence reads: CASSPWGRDDTGELFF. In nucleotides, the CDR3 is TGTGCCAGCAGCCCTTGGGGGAGGGACGACACCGGGGAGCTGTTTTTT.

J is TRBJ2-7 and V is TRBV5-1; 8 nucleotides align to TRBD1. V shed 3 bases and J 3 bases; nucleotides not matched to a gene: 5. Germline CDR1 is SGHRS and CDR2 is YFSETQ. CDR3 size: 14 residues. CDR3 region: CASSSLDRGYEQYF. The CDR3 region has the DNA TGCGCCAGCAGCTCGCTTGACAGGGGCTACGAGCAGTACTTC.

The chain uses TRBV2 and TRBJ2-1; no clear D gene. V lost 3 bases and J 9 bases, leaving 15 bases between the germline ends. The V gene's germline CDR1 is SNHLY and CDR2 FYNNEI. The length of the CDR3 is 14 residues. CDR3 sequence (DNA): TGTGCCAGCAGTGAGACCCGGGCCAATAGTGAGCAGTTCTTC. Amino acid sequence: CASSETRANSEQFF.

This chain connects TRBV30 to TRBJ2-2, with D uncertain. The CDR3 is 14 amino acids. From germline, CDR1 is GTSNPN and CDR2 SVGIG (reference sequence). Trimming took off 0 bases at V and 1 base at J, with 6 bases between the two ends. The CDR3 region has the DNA TGTGCCTGGAGTGTAGGTGTGAACACCGGGGAGCTGTTTTTT. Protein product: CAWSVGVNTGELFF. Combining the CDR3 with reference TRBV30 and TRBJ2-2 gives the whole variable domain SQTIHQWPATLVQPVGSPLSLECTVEGTSNPNLYWYRQAAGRGLQLLFYSVGIGQISSEVPQNLSASRPQDRQFILSSKKLLLSDSGFYLCAWSVGVNTGELFFGEGSRLTVL.

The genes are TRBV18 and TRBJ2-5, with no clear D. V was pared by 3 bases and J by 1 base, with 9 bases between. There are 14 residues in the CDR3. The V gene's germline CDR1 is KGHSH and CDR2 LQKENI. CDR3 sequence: CASSPAQTQETQYF. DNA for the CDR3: TGTGCCAGCTCACCGGCACAGACCCAAGAGACCCAGTACTTC. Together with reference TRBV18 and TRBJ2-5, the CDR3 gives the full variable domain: NAGVMQNPRHLVRRRGQEARLRCSPMKGHSHVYWYRQLPEEGLKFMVYLQKENIIDESGMPKERFSAEFPKEGPSILRIQQVVRGDSAAYFCASSPAQTQETQYFGPGTRLLVL.

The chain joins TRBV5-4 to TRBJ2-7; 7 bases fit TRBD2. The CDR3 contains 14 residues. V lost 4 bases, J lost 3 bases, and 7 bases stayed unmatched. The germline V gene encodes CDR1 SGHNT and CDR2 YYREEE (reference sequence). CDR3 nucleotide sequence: TGTGCCAGCAGCCCCGCCGGGACTAACTACGAGCAGTACTTC. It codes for CASSPAGTNYEQYF.

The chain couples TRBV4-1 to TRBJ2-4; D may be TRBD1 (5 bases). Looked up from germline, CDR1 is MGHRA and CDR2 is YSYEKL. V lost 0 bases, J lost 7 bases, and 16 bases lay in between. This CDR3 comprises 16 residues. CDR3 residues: CASSQDNRGFANIQYF. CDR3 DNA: TGCGCCAGCAGCCAAGATAATAGGGGATTTGCGAACATTCAGTACTTC.

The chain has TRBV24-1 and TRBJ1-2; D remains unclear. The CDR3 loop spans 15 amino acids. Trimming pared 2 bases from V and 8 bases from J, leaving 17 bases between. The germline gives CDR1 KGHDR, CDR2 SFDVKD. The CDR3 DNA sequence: TGTGCCACCAGTGATTCCCTGGCGGGATCGCGGGGCTACACCTTC. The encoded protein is CATSDSLAGSRGYTF.

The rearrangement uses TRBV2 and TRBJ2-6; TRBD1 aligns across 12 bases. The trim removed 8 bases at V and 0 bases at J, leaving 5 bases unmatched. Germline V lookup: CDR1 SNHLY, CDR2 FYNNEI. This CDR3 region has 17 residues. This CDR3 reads CASGGDRGLSGANVLTF. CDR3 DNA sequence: TGTGCCAGCGGGGGGGACAGGGGGCTCTCTGGGGCCAACGTCCTGACTTTC.

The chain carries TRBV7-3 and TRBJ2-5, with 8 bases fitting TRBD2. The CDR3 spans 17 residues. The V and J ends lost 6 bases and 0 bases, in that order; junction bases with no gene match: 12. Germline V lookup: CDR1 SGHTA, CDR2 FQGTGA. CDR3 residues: CASSPGVAGPHQETQYF. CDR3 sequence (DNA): TGTGCCAGCAGTCCCGGGGTAGCGGGACCTCACCAAGAGACCCAGTACTTC.

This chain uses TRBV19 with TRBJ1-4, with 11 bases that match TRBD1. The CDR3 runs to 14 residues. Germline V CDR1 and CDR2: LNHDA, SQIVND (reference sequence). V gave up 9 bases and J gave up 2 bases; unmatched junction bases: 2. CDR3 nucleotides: TGTGCCAGCCGGGACAGGGGGACTAATGAAAAACTGTTTTTT. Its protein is CASRDRGTNEKLFF.

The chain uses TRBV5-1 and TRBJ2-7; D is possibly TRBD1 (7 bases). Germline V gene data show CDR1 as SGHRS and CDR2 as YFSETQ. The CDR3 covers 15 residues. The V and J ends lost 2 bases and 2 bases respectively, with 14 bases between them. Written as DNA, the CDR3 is TGCGCCAGCAGCTTTTTACAGGGGAGGACCTACGAGCAGTACTTC. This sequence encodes CASSFLQGRTYEQYF. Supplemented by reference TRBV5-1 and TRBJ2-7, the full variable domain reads KAGVTQTPRYLIKTRGQQVTLSCSPISGHRSVSWYQQTPGQGLQFLFEYFSETQRNKGNFPGRFSGRQFSNSRSEMNVSTLELGDSALYLCASSFLQGRTYEQYFGPGTRLTVT.

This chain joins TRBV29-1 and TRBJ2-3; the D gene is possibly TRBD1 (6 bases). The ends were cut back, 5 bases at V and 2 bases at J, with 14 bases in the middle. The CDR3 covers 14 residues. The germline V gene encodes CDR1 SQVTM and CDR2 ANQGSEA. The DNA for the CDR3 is TGCAGCGTTAAACGACAGGATATCACAGATACGCAGTATTTT. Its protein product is CSVKRQDITDTQYF.

In DNA form, the CDR3 reads TGTGCCAGCAGCGTAGAGGGGGGACTAGCGGGAGTTAGTGAAAACATTCAGTACTTC. It codes for CASSVEGGLAGVSENIQYF. V gene TRBV9 combines with J gene TRBJ2-4, with TRBD2 matching 14 bases. The CDR3 is made up of 19 amino acids. Germline loops: CDR1 SGDLS, CDR2 YYNGEE. With 0 bases clipped from V and 5 bases from J, the junction kept 10 bases outside the gene matches.

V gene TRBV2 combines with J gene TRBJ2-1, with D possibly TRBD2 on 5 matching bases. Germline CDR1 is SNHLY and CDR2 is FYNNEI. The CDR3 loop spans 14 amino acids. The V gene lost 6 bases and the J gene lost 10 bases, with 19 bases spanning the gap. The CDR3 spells CASRRIERLAEQFF. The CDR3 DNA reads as TGTGCCAGCAGACGAATTGAGCGGTTGGCGGAGCAGTTCTTC.

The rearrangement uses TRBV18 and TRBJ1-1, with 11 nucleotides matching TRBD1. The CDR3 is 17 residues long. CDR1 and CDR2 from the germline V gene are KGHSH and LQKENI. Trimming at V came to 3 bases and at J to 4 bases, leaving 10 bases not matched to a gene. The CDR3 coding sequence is TGTGCCAGCTCACCGGACAGGGGGCTTCACGGAGGCACTGAAGCTTTCTTT. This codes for CASSPDRGLHGGTEAFF. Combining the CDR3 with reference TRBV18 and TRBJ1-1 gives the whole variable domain NAGVMQNPRHLVRRRGQEARLRCSPMKGHSHVYWYRQLPEEGLKFMVYLQKENIIDESGMPKERFSAEFPKEGPSILRIQQVVRGDSAAYFCASSPDRGLHGGTEAFFGQGTRLTVV.

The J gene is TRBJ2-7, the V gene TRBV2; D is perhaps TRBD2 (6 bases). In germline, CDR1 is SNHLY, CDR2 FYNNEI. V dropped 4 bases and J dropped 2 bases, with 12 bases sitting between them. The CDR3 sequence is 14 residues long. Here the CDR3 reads CASSGGLSAYEQYF. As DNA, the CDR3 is TGTGCCAGCAGTGGGGGACTGAGTGCCTACGAGCAGTACTTC.

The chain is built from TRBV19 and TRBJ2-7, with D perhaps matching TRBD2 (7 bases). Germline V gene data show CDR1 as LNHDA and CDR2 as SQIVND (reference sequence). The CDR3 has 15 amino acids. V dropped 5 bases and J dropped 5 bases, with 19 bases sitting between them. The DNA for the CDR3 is TGTGCCAGTAGTGCTCTAGCGGCAGGGGATGACGAGCAGTACTTC. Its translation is CASSALAAGDDEQYF.